These 14 T cell receptor beta chains originate from one sample sequenced in a study of T cells after somatic rescue of genetic block. Only in-frame clones appear in the TCRdb table, and some are missing; sequencing was by immunoSEQ multiplex PCR. The data contain approximately 100,000 clones, around 90% of them seen just once; the ten biggest clones take up more than 1.5%. The source material was peripheral blood mononuclear cells (PBMCs). Receptors were obtained from a woman younger than 30.

The chain recombines TRBV7-9 with TRBJ1-5; D not resolved. Germline CDR1 SEHNR, CDR2 FQNEAQ (reference sequence). The CDR3 covers 12 residues. The V end was cut by 4 bases, the J end by 4 bases, with 5 bases between. CDR3: CASSSGNQPQHF. The CDR3 coding sequence is TGTGCCAGCAGCTCTGGAAATCAGCCCCAGCATTTT.

The chain recombines TRBV29-1 with TRBJ2-1; 10 bases match TRBD2. From germline, CDR1 is SQVTM and CDR2 ANQGSEA. CDR3 size: 15 residues. With 4 bases clipped from V and 7 bases from J, the junction kept 10 bases outside the gene matches. CDR3 sequence reads: CSVAFRTSGRNEQFF. In DNA, the CDR3 is TGCAGCGTTGCCTTCCGGACTAGCGGACGGAATGAGCAGTTCTTC.

This chain connects TRBV19 to TRBJ1-2; no firm D call. The CDR3 is made up of 15 amino acids. The germline V gene has CDR1 LNHDA and CDR2 SQIVND (reference sequence). Deletions cut 1 base from V and 7 bases from J, with 16 bases between. The CDR3 sequence is CASSIVRQSSGGYTF. CDR3 coding DNA: TGTGCCAGTAGTATAGTCCGCCAGTCATCGGGTGGCTACACCTTC.

The V gene is TRBV11-3, the J gene TRBJ1-1; TRBD1 matches at 9 bases. Germline lookup yields CDR1 SGHNT and CDR2 YENEEA. This CDR3 has 16 residues. V lost 5 bases, J lost 2 bases, and 9 bases stayed unmatched. The CDR3 reads CASSTGQGEFNTEAFF. CDR3 nucleotides: TGTGCCAGCAGCACGGGACAGGGTGAATTTAACACTGAAGCTTTCTTT.

V is TRBV28 and J is TRBJ2-1; 8 positions match TRBD2. V shed 6 bases and J 8 bases; nucleotides not matched to a gene: 12. The CDR3 has 15 residues. Germline V gene lookup returns CDR1 MDHEN and CDR2 SYDVKM. The CDR3 bases are TGTGCCAGCAGGGATCCGGGACTAGGAGGGGATGAGCAGTTCTTC. Its translation is CASRDPGLGGDEQFF. Together with reference TRBV28 and TRBJ2-1, the CDR3 gives the full variable domain: DVKVTQSSRYLVKRTGEKVFLECVQDMDHENMFWYRQDPGLGLRLIYFSYDVKMKEKGDIPEGYSVSREKKERFSLILESASTNQTSMYLCASRDPGLGGDEQFFGPGTRLTVL.

CDR3 sequence: CASSFGPHYEQYF. The CDR3 bases are TGTGCCAGCAGTTTTGGCCCACACTACGAGCAGTACTTC. The rearrangement joins TRBV28 to TRBJ2-7; unclear D gene. The CDR3 is 13 amino acids. The V end lost 3 bases, the J end lost 3 bases, and 9 bases lay between the germline ends. CDR1 and CDR2 (germline): MDHEN, SYDVKM.

This clone was counted only a few times. V is TRBV11-3 and J is TRBJ1-2; D remains unclear. Germline-derived CDR1 and CDR2 are SGHNT and YENEEA. The CDR3 is 13 residues long. V was cut by 5 bases and J by 7 bases, with 14 bases left in between. CDR3 sequence: CASSPSPGSGYTF. The CDR3 DNA follows: TGTGCCAGCAGCCCCTCCCCCGGCAGTGGCTACACCTTC.

V is TRBV14 and J is TRBJ1-3, with D hard to call. Trimming took off 4 bases at V and 0 bases at J, with 16 bases between the two ends. The germline gives CDR1 SGHDN, CDR2 FVKESK. CDR3 length: 17 residues. The CDR3 here is CASSPDFGVPSGNTIYF. The CDR3 region has the DNA TGTGCCAGCAGCCCAGATTTTGGGGTCCCCTCTGGAAACACCATATATTTT.

This clone has only one observation. The chain couples TRBV7-3 to TRBJ2-2; D perhaps matches TRBD2 (6 bases). The CDR3 is made up of 17 amino acids. The V gene's germline CDR1 is SGHTA and CDR2 FQGTGA. Deletions cut 5 bases from V and 0 bases from J, with 16 bases between. The CDR3 sequence: CASSRTRGHANTGELFF. The DNA for the CDR3 is TGTGCCAGCAGCCGAACGCGGGGCCATGCGAACACCGGGGAGCTGTTTTTT.

The chain uses TRBV27 and TRBJ2-3; the D is unclear. Germline V gives CDR1 MNHEY, CDR2 SMNVEV (reference sequence). The V gene lost 1 base and the J gene lost 4 bases, with 9 bases spanning the gap. The CDR3 totals 14 residues. The CDR3 DNA reads TGTGCCAGCAGTTTATGGGGTAGAGCAGATACGCAGTATTTT. Its translation is CASSLWGRADTQYF.

The V call is TRBV6-5, the J call TRBJ2-3, with a tentative D call TRBD2 (7 bases). CDR3 length: 15 residues. Germline V gene data show CDR1 as MNHEY and CDR2 as SVGAGI. Trimming pared 2 bases from V and 2 bases from J, leaving 11 bases between. The CDR3 spells CASSYGGGYTDTQYF. DNA of the CDR3: TGTGCCAGCAGTTACGGCGGGGGCTACACAGATACGCAGTATTTT.

J is TRBJ2-3 and V is TRBV11-2; D remains unclear. The V and J ends lost 2 bases and 10 bases respectively, with 10 bases between them. The CDR3 consists of 12 residues. Germline CDR1 and CDR2: SGHAT and FQNNGV. The CDR3 DNA is TGTGCCAGCAGCTTATGGCCGGCCCCGCAGTATTTT. Protein sequence: CASSLWPAPQYF.

The rearrangement links TRBV10-3 to TRBJ2-1; 11 positions match TRBD2. In germline, CDR1 is ENHRY, CDR2 SYGVKD. Trimming took 6 bases from V and 8 from J; bases not matched to a gene: 12. The CDR3 consists of 16 residues. This chain's CDR3 is CAISLPTSGSSDEQFF. The CDR3 coding sequence is TGTGCCATCAGCCTACCTACTAGCGGGAGTTCTGATGAGCAGTTCTTC.

The V and J genes are TRBV5-5 and TRBJ1-2; D is uncertain. The ends were cut back, 0 bases at V and 4 bases at J, with 19 bases in the middle. This CDR3 comprises 17 residues. Germline CDR1 and CDR2: SGHKS and YYEKEE (reference sequence). Here the CDR3 DNA reads TGTGCCAGCAGCTTGGTGGGCCTCCATGGAGGGAGCTATGGCTACACCTTC. Translating gives CASSLVGLHGGSYGYTF.